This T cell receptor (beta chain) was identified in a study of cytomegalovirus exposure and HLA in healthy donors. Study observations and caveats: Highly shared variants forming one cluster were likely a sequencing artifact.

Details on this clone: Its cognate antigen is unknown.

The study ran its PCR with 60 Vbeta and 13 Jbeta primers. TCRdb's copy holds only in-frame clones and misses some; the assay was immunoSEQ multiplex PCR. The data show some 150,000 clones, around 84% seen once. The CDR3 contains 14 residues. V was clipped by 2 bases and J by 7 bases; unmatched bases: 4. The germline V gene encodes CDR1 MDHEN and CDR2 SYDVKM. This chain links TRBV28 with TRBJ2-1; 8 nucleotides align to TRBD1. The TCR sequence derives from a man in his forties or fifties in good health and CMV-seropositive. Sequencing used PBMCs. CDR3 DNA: TGTGCCAGCAGTTTAGGTGGGACAGGTAATGAGCAGTTCTTC. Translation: CASSLGGTGNEQFF.